This T cell receptor beta chain emerged from a study of shared clonotypes between healthy human individuals. At the level of the study: Two women and a few men aged 18 to 49 served as donors. Study results and limitations: Only blood was sampled; tissue repertoires likely differ. Among donors, sharing of clonotypes was expected to be affected by sequencing depth.

Sequencing was performed on unsorted PBMC DNA using ten immunoSEQ deep assay plates. The table came from immunoSEQ multiplex PCR; TCRdb's copy has only in-frame clones and leaves some out. The table shows 490,000 or so clones, with around 80% occurring only once. A word on this clone: As yet, its antigen is unknown.

The length of the CDR3 is 12 residues. V was trimmed by 0 bases and J by 2 bases, leaving 2 bases between them. CDR1 is SGHVS and CDR2 is FQNEAQ in the germline V gene. The chain carries TRBV7-8 and TRBJ2-7; D ambiguous. The TCR was taken from a woman between 40 and 55 years old in good health. Some clones in this sample may be carry-over from other donors' samples. Sequencing was performed on PBMCs. The CDR3 DNA follows: TGTGCCAGCAGCTTAGCGGCCTACGAGCAGTACTTC. Its protein is CASSLAAYEQYF.